This TCR beta chain was sequenced for a study of somatic mutations in cytotoxic T cells in rheumatoid arthritis. For the study at large: Among the T-cell populations stained with V beta antibodies, some were separated by flow sorting at nearly 100% purity, including V beta1+ cells whose TCRB was sequenced. Study-wide points: Of under 85 patients, seven or eight had a largest CD8+ clone that exceeded 20% of CD8+ cells.

J was trimmed by 1 base and V by 2 bases; bases with no gene match: 0. The CDR3 runs to 15 residues. CDR1 is MRHNA and CDR2 is SNTAGT in the germline V gene. Original analysis: Matching published virus-specific TCRB sequences was rare for patient CD8+ clones that were larger than 1%. Generated by immunoSEQ multiplex PCR, the TCRdb table keeps only in-frame clones and is missing some. That table gives V, J and clone size, and the DNA gave D and trimming. The sample holds 6,500 to 9,000 clones, more than 65% seen once. About this clone itself: Its antigen remains unidentified.

This TCR derives from an adult with rheumatoid arthritis. Material: CD8+ T cells sorted from blood. This sequence joins TRBV6-4 and TRBJ2-3; 10 nucleotides align to TRBD1. The CDR3 DNA reads TGTGCCAGCAGTGACGGGACAGGGGGCACAGATACGCAGTATTTT. As protein: CASSDGTGGTDTQYF.